A selection of T cell receptor beta chains follows, all from one sample in a study of T-cell memory formation after mild COVID-19. TCRdb processed the 5' RACE reads anew with MiXCR; each CDR3 protein has one entry. The sample lists 410,000 or so distinct CDR3 sequences, about a quarter seen once, with over 10% in the top ten. The sample was PBMCs or a T cell subset sorted from them (not recorded which). Receptors originate from an adult woman who had mild COVID-19 (a few samples of this study predate the infection). Cell type and time point are not known. The CDR3 runs from the conserved cysteine through the conserved F or W. A D gene is named only where the DNA matches it firmly. Clone size is given for some rows only: seen once, a few or many times, or a class if the clone is expanded.

TRBJ1-5,.,16,TRBV7-2,.,TGTGCCAGCAGCTTGATAGCTCTGAGGCTGAATCAGCCCCAGCATTTT,CASSLIALRLNQPQHF
TRBJ2-1,few,15,TRBV7-2,TRBD2,TGTGCCAGCGCGGTAGCGGGGACGACCTACAATGAGCAGTTCTTC,CASAVAGTTYNEQFF
TRBJ2-2,few,13,TRBV5-6,.,TGTGCCAGCAGCTTGGCCGGGCAGTCCAAGCCCTTTTTT,CASSLAGQSKPFF
TRBJ2-7,.,15,TRBV7-2,.,TGTGCCAGCAGCTTACAGGGATTAGGGGCCTACGAGCAGTACTTC,CASSLQGLGAYEQYF
TRBJ2-3,.,13,TRBV12-3/TRBV12-4,.,TGTGCCAGCTCAGAGGGACTCACAGATACGCAGTATTTT,CASSEGLTDTQYF
TRBJ2-1,.,13,TRBV3-1,.,TGTGCCAGCAGCCATAGGGACACAGGTCCGCAGTTCTTC,CASSHRDTGPQFF
TRBJ2-2,.,16,TRBV5-4,.,TGTGCCAGCAGCCTATTGGCGAGGGGGTCCCCCGGGGAGCTGTTTTTT,CASSLLARGSPGELFF
TRBJ2-1,.,14,TRBV6-5,TRBD2,TGTGCCAGCAGCACTAGCGGGACCCGGGGTGAGCAGTTCTTC,CASSTSGTRGEQFF
TRBJ2-3,few,14,TRBV9,.,TGTGCCAGCAGGGGAGGAGGGGGCACAGATACGCAGTATTTT,CASRGGGGTDTQYF
TRBJ2-5,few,16,TRBV7-3,TRBD2,TGTGCCAGCAGCTTAAGGGGAGGGGTCGGCCAAGAGACCCAGTACTTC,CASSLRGGVGQETQYF
TRBJ1-2,.,14,TRBV2,.,TGTGCCAGCAGTGGGACCGGGACACTGTATGGCTACACCTTC,CASSGTGTLYGYTF
TRBJ2-7,.,15,TRBV18,TRBD1,TGTGCCAGCTCACCAGCGGGACAGGGAGGGTACGAGCAGTACTTC,CASSPAGQGGYEQYF
TRBJ2-1,few,14,TRBV18,.,TGTGCCAGCTCACCACCGGCTGGGGACAATGAGCAGTTCTTC,CASSPPAGDNEQFF
TRBJ2-1,many,16,TRBV7-2,TRBD2,TGTGCCAGCAGCTTAGGTGCTAGCGGGACCTACAATGAGCAGTTCTTC,CASSLGASGTYNEQFF
TRBJ2-1,.,14,TRBV5-1,.,TGCGCCAGCAGCTTGGTTACCACATACAATGAGCAGTTCTTC,CASSLVTTYNEQFF
TRBJ2-4,.,13,TRBV20-1,.,TGCAGTTGGGGTAGGGGAATCGAGGGCATTCAGTACTTC,CSWGRGIEGIQYF
TRBJ1-1,.,11,TRBV7-9,.,TGTGCCAGCAGCTTAATGACTGAAGCTTTCTTT,CASSLMTEAFF
TRBJ2-3,once,15,TRBV20-1,.,TGCAGTGCTAGCAGGTCCGGGATCGGCACAGATACGCAGTATTTT,CSASRSGIGTDTQYF
TRBJ2-7,few,14,TRBV5-6,.,TGTGCCAGCAGCTTGCGTCCATCCTCCTACGAGCAGTACTTC,CASSLRPSSYEQYF
TRBJ1-1,.,13,TRBV20-1,.,TGCAGTGCTAGAGAGGGAGGGACCCCTGAAGCTTTCTTT,CSAREGGTPEAFF
TRBJ2-5,.,14,TRBV5-1,.,TGCGCCAGCAGCTTGGTAGTACCCCAAGAGACCCAGTACTTC,CASSLVVPQETQYF
TRBJ2-7,few,17,TRBV6-5,.,TGTGCCAGCAGTTACTCGACGCGGGATATTCTTCTGTACGAGCAGTACTTC,CASSYSTRDILLYEQYF
TRBJ1-2,few,13,TRBV5-1,.,TGCGCCAGCAGACCCGGGAAGGGAACCTTCTACACCTTC,CASRPGKGTFYTF
TRBJ2-1,few,16,TRBV5-6,.,TGTGCCAGCAGCTTGGCACGCAACCTTGCCTACAATGAGCAGTTCTTC,CASSLARNLAYNEQFF
TRBJ2-3,.,16,TRBV21-1,.,TGTGCCAGCAGCAAAGGGGGTAAGGGGGCTGTAGATACGCAGTATTTT,CASSKGGKGAVDTQYF
TRBJ1-2,many,13,TRBV10-3,.,TGTGCCATCAGTGAACAGGGAGTCTATGGCTACACCTTC,CAISEQGVYGYTF
TRBJ2-1,few,15,TRBV20-1,TRBD2,TGCAGTGCTAGAGCACCAAGCGGGGGGGCCGGTGAGCAGTTCTTC,CSARAPSGGAGEQFF
TRBJ1-2,.,13,TRBV6-4,.,TGTGCCAGCAGTGACGGAGGACGAAATGGCTACACCTTC,CASSDGGRNGYTF
TRBJ2-3,.,15,TRBV20-1,TRBD1,TGCAGTGCCAACCCCGGGACAGGCAGCACAGATACGCAGTATTTT,CSANPGTGSTDTQYF
TRBJ1-5,once,13,TRBV12-3/TRBV12-4,.,TGTGCCAGCAGTCTAGGTGGGAGGGTGGCCCAGCATTTT,CASSLGGRVAQHF
TRBJ2-5,few,16,TRBV6-2/TRBV6-3,TRBD2,TGTGCCAGCAGTTACCTAGGCGGGGGGATCGGAGAGACCCAGTACTTC,CASSYLGGGIGETQYF
TRBJ1-1,.,16,TRBV7-6,.,TGTGCCAGCAGCCCCCGAGCAAGTGGGACGTCTAGTGAAGCTTTCTTT,CASSPRASGTSSEAFF
TRBJ2-1,.,16,TRBV9,TRBD2,TGTGCCAGCAGTTCGGAGGGCGGGAGGAACTACAATGAGCAGTTCTTC,CASSSEGGRNYNEQFF
TRBJ2-7,.,15,TRBV5-1,.,TGCGCCAGCAGCCCGACACATAGTATCTCCTACGAGCAGTACTTC,CASSPTHSISYEQYF